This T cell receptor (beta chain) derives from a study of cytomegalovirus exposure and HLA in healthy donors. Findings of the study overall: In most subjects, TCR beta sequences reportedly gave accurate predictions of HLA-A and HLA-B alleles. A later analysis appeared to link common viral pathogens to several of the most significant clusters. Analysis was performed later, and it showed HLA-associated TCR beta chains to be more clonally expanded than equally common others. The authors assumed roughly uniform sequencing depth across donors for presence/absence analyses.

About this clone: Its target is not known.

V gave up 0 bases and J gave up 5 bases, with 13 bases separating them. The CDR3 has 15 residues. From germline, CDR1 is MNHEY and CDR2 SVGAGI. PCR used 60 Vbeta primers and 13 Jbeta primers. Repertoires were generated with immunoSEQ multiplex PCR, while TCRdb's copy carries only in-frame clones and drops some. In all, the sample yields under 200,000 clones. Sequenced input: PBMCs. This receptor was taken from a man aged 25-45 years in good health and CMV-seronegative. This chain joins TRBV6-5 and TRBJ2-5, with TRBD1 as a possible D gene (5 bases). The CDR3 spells CASSYSLVAGETQYF. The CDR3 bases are TGTGCCAGCAGTTACTCGCTTGTAGCAGGGGAGACCCAGTACTTC.